Each of the 5 T cell receptor beta chains below was sequenced from the same sample in a study of blood T cell repertoires in COVID-19. Clones were sequenced by immunoSEQ multiplex PCR, and TCRdb holds only the in-frame ones, with some missing. The table shows some 350,000 clones, with more than 85% occurring only once. The sample consisted of peripheral blood. The receptors come from a human donor in a cohort sampled during active COVID-19.

The rearrangement links TRBV10-2 to TRBJ1-2; 8 bases are shared with TRBD1. The germline CDR1 and CDR2 sequences are WSHSY and SAAADI. The CDR3 is made up of 14 amino acids. Losses at the gene ends were 0 bases for V and 5 bases for J; bases not matched to a gene: 2. The CDR3: CASSESRTGYGYTF. Written as DNA, the CDR3 is TGCGCCAGCAGTGAGTCTAGGACAGGGTATGGCTACACCTTC.

The V gene is TRBV29-1, the J gene TRBJ1-4; TRBD1 matches 9 bases. With 4 bases clipped from V and 6 bases from J, the junction kept 3 bases outside the gene matches. Germline V lookup: CDR1 SQVTM, CDR2 ANQGSEA. The CDR3 spans 13 residues. In DNA, the CDR3 is TGCAGCGTTGGGGACAGGGAAGATGAAAAACTGTTTTTT. Protein sequence: CSVGDREDEKLFF. Based on the CDR3 plus reference TRBV29-1 and TRBJ1-4, the full variable domain is SAVISQKPSRDICQRGTSLTIQCQVDSQVTMMFWYRQQPGQSLTLIATANQGSEATYESGFVIDKFPISRPNLTFSTLTVSNMSPEDSSIYLCSVGDREDEKLFFGSGTQLSVL.

This chain joins TRBV4-2 and TRBJ1-2; no clear D gene. This CDR3 is built from 16 residues. The V gene lost 4 bases and the J gene lost 4 bases, with 19 bases spanning the gap. Per germline, CDR1 LGHNA and CDR2 YNFKEQ. The CDR3 nucleotides are TGTGCCAGCAGCCTTGGTCCGGGAAACTCAGCCTATGGCTACACCTTC. Translation gives CASSLGPGNSAYGYTF.

This clone is a singleton in its sample. V usage is TRBV7-2 and J usage is TRBJ1-2, with D maybe TRBD1 (6 bases). The ends were cut back, 5 bases at V and 8 bases at J, with 21 bases in the middle. CDR1 and CDR2 from the germline V gene are SGHTA and FQGNSA. The CDR3 runs to 15 residues. The CDR3: CASSRTPWDTEGYTF. Written as DNA, the CDR3 is TGTGCCAGCAGCCGCACCCCTTGGGACACGGAGGGCTACACCTTC. Variable domain in full (rest from reference TRBV7-2 and TRBJ1-2): GAGVSQSPSNKVTEKGKDVELRCDPISGHTALYWYRQSLGQGLEFLIYFQGNSAPDKSGLPSDRFSAERTGGSVSTLTIQRTQQEDSAVYLCASSRTPWDTEGYTFGSGTRLTVV.

The V gene is TRBV7-3, the J gene TRBJ2-1; 12 bases align to TRBD2. V lost 8 bases, J lost 9 bases, and 5 bases stayed unmatched. CDR1 is SGHTA, CDR2 FQGTGA, per germline. This CDR3 is built from 13 residues. The CDR3 nucleotides are TGTGCCAGCGCGACTAGCGGGGGCAGTGAGCAGTTCTTC. Encoded protein: CASATSGGSEQFF.